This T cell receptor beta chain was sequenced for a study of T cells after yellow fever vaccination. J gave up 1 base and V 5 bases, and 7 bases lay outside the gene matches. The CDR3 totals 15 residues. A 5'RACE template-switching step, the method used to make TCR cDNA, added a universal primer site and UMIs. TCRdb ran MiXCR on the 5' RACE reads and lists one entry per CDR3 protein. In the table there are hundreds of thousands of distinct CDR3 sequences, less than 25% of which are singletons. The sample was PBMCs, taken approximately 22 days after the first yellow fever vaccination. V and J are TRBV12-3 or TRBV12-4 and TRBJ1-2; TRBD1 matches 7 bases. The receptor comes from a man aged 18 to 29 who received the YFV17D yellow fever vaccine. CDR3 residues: CASSPRDSGNYGYTF. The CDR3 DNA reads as TGTGCCAGCAGTCCCCGGGACAGCGGTAACTATGGCTACACCTTC.